A selection of T cell receptor beta chains follows, all from one sample in a study of blood T cells in healthy people across ages. Each CDR3 protein is one row after TCRdb ran MiXCR on the 5' RACE reads. The table lists 1.5 million to 2 million distinct CDR3 sequences, roughly two fifths of them singletons. Sequenced: blood. The receptors originated from a human donor in good health. Each CDR3 is given with its conserved first and last residue. The D gene is left open where the match is weak. Clone size is not always given. Where it is, it says once, few, many or a class for expanded clones.

CDR3nt	CDR3aa	j_gene	abundance	v_gene	d_gene
TGTGCCAGCAGACCCAGACGCGGGGGCTCCTACGAGCAGTACTTC	CASRPRRGGSYEQYF	TRBJ2-7	once	TRBV6-2/TRBV6-3	TRBD2
TGTGCCAGCAGTTTAAGGGGGTGGGGGGGGTACGAGCAGTACTTC	CASSLRGWGGYEQYF	TRBJ2-7	NA	TRBV27	NA
TGCAGCGTCGGGGGGGTGGATGGCTACACCTTC	CSVGGVDGYTF	TRBJ1-2	few	TRBV29-1	NA
TGCAGTGCAGTCGGGACAGGGTACCAAGAGACCCAGTACTTC	CSAVGTGYQETQYF	TRBJ2-5	NA	TRBV20-1	TRBD1
TGCAGTGCTAGAGATCCAGCGGGGGGAAGCTCCTACAATGAGCAGTTCTTC	CSARDPAGGSSYNEQFF	TRBJ2-1	NA	TRBV20-1	TRBD2
TGTGCCACCAGTGATGGGACTAGCGGGCGCCACACAGATACGCAGTATTTT	CATSDGTSGRHTDTQYF	TRBJ2-3	few	TRBV24-1	TRBD2
TGTGCCAGCAGCTTAAGTGGGATCCCGAACACTGAAGCTTTCTTT	CASSLSGIPNTEAFF	TRBJ1-1	NA	TRBV7-9	NA
TGCAGTGCTAGACCTAGCGGGGCAGATACGCAGTATTTT	CSARPSGADTQYF	TRBJ2-3	NA	TRBV20-1	TRBD2
TGTGCCAGCAGTTACGCCCCGGGACAGGGGTGGGATCAGCCCCAGCATTTT	CASSYAPGQGWDQPQHF	TRBJ1-5	NA	TRBV6-2/TRBV6-3	TRBD1
TGTGCCAGCAGCGTTGGCAGGGACTACAATGAGCAGTTCTTC	CASSVGRDYNEQFF	TRBJ2-1	few	TRBV9	NA
TGTGCCAGCAGTGATAGAAAGGGGGACTTAGCCAAAAACATTCAGTACTTC	CASSDRKGDLAKNIQYF	TRBJ2-4	NA	TRBV2	NA
TGTGCCAGCACCGCCCATTCGTCCAACTATGGCTACACCTTC	CASTAHSSNYGYTF	TRBJ1-2	few	TRBV19	NA
TGTGCCAGCAGTCGAATTACGGAGCTAGAGACCCAGTACTTC	CASSRITELETQYF	TRBJ2-5	NA	TRBV6-5	NA
TGTGCCGTAACCGGGACTAACAATGAGCAGTTCTTC	CAVTGTNNEQFF	TRBJ2-1	NA	TRBV10-3	TRBD2
TGTGCCAGCAAATTCTACAATGAGCAGTTCTTC	CASKFYNEQFF	TRBJ2-1	few	TRBV2	NA
TGTGCCAGCAGTTGGAACGGTCCTAACTATGGCTACACCTTC	CASSWNGPNYGYTF	TRBJ1-2	NA	TRBV6-2/TRBV6-3	NA
TGTGCCAGCAGCTTAGCCAGACTAGCGGGGAAAGAGCAGTTCTTC	CASSLARLAGKEQFF	TRBJ2-1	NA	TRBV7-2	TRBD2
TGTGCCAGCTCAGCCCCGAGACAGGGGGCTTACGAGCAGTACTTC	CASSAPRQGAYEQYF	TRBJ2-7	NA	TRBV18	TRBD1
TGTGCCAGCAACAACCCCACGGGCACAGATACGCAGTATTTT	CASNNPTGTDTQYF	TRBJ2-3	few	TRBV13	NA
TGTGCCAGCAGTGTCGAGGCCCCGGGGGCCACCGGGGAGCGGTTTTTT	CASSVEAPGATGERFF	TRBJ2-2	NA	TRBV2	NA
TGCGCCAGCAGCACCGGGGTCGCCAACGGGGAGACCCAGTACTTC	CASSTGVANGETQYF	TRBJ2-5	NA	TRBV5-1	NA
TGTGCCAGCAGCCGGAGGGGGGACAGGCTCTACAATGAGCAGTTCTTC	CASSRRGDRLYNEQFF	TRBJ2-1	NA	TRBV7-9	TRBD1
TGTGCCAGCAGACCTGGACAGACTGGAAACACCATATATTTT	CASRPGQTGNTIYF	TRBJ1-3	NA	TRBV3-1	NA
TGTGCCAGCAGTTTAGCGCAGGGAACTGGCTACACCTTC	CASSLAQGTGYTF	TRBJ1-2	NA	TRBV12-3/TRBV12-4	NA
TGTGCCAGCAGCTTAGTAACTCGGAGAAACAATGAGCAGTTCTTC	CASSLVTRRNNEQFF	TRBJ2-1	NA	TRBV7-2	NA
TGTGCCAGCAGCTGGGGGACTAGCGGCTCTGAGCAGTTCTTC	CASSWGTSGSEQFF	TRBJ2-1	few	TRBV5-5	TRBD2
TGTGCCTGGAGTGTACTTAGGGGAGCTGGAAACACCATATATTTT	CAWSVLRGAGNTIYF	TRBJ1-3	NA	TRBV30	NA
TGTGCCAGCAGCCTATTTAGGGACGGCCATCAGCCCCAGCATTTT	CASSLFRDGHQPQHF	TRBJ1-5	NA	TRBV2	NA
TGTGCCAGCAGTTTTCGGATCACAGATACGCAGTATTTT	CASSFRITDTQYF	TRBJ2-3	few	TRBV27	NA
TGCAGCGTTGTCCTGGACGCGGGGGGAGCTAACGAGCAGTACTTC	CSVVLDAGGANEQYF	TRBJ2-7	NA	TRBV29-1	TRBD2
TGTGCCAGCAGTGGGGGTCAGGGCCAAAACATTCAGTACTTC	CASSGGQGQNIQYF	TRBJ2-4	NA	TRBV2	NA
TGTGCCAGCAGCTCTGGGACACGCGGAAACACCATATATTTT	CASSSGTRGNTIYF	TRBJ1-3	NA	TRBV7-9	NA
TGTGCCAGCAGACTGGGTAGGGACAGGTACACTGAAGCTTTCTTT	CASRLGRDRYTEAFF	TRBJ1-1	NA	TRBV27	TRBD1
TGTGCCTGGAGCCGTACCCTACGATTCTACAATGAGCAGTTCTTC	CAWSRTLRFYNEQFF	TRBJ2-1	few	TRBV30	NA
TGTGCCAGCAGTTTTTTGGGATCACTAGCCAAAAACATTCAGTACTTC	CASSFLGSLAKNIQYF	TRBJ2-4	few	TRBV12-3/TRBV12-4	NA
TGTGCCACCAGCCAGTACTCGACAGGGACAGATACGCAGTATTTT	CATSQYSTGTDTQYF	TRBJ2-3	NA	TRBV15	TRBD1
TGTGCCAGCAGTGTCCCCGGACATATACGTCAAGAGACCCAGTACTTC	CASSVPGHIRQETQYF	TRBJ2-5	few	TRBV6-4	NA
TGCGCCAGCAGCCTGCTTTGGGGGGAGGGCACTGAAGCTTTCTTT	CASSLLWGEGTEAFF	TRBJ1-1	NA	TRBV5-1	NA
TGTGCCAGCAGTCAAGTTCGGGAGCTGATCTACACCTTC	CASSQVRELIYTF	TRBJ1-2	once	TRBV14	NA
TGTGCCAGCAGCTTAGCGCCGGTAGGCCCACAAGAGACCCAGTACTTC	CASSLAPVGPQETQYF	TRBJ2-5	NA	TRBV7-2	NA
TGTGCCAGCAGCTCGATTTATGGACTGGGTGGAAACATTCAGTACTTC	CASSSIYGLGGNIQYF	TRBJ2-4	few	TRBV11-2	NA
TGTGCCAGCAGCCTCCTCGGCGGCTATGGCTACACCTTC	CASSLLGGYGYTF	TRBJ1-2	many	TRBV27	NA
TGCAGTGCTAGAGATAGGGGGAACACTCAGCCCCAGCATTTT	CSARDRGNTQPQHF	TRBJ1-5	NA	TRBV20-1	NA
TGTGCCAGTAAGAGCGGGGGGGATGCAGATACGCAGTATTTT	CASKSGGDADTQYF	TRBJ2-3	few	TRBV6-5	TRBD2
TGTGCCAGCAGTTTTTTCACACCCTACAATGAGCAGTTCTTC	CASSFFTPYNEQFF	TRBJ2-1	few	TRBV12-3/TRBV12-4	NA
TGCAGTGCTAGAGAACCGGGACAGGCCTCCTACGAGCAGTACTTC	CSAREPGQASYEQYF	TRBJ2-7	few	TRBV20-1	TRBD1
TGTGCCAGCAGCTTAGAGGGACAGTCTAGCACAGATACGCAGTATTTT	CASSLEGQSSTDTQYF	TRBJ2-3	NA	TRBV11-2	TRBD1
TGCAGTGCCCCGAAGGGGAATAGCTACAATGAGCAGTTCTTC	CSAPKGNSYNEQFF	TRBJ2-1	few	TRBV20-1	NA